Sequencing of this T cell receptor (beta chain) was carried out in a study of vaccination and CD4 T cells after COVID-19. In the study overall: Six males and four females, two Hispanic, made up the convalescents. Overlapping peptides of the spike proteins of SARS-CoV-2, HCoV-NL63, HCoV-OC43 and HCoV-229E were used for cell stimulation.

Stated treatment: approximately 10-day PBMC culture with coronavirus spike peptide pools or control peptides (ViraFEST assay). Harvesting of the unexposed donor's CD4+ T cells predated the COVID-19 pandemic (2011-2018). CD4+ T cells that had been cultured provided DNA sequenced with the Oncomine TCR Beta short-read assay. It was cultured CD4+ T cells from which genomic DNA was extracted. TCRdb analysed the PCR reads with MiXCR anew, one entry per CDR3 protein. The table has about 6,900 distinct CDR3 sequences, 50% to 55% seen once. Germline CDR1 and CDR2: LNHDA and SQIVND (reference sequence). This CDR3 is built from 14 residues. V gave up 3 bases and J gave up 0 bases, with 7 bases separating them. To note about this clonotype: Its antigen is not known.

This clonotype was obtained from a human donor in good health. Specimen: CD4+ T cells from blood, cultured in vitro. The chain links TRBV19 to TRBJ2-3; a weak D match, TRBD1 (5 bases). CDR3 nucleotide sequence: TGTGCCAGTAGTATCAGGGTCAGCACAGATACGCAGTATTTT. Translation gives CASSIRVSTDTQYF.